One and the same sample provided the 26 T cell receptor beta chains below, sequenced in a study of vaccination effects on CD4 cells after COVID-19. Some clones are missing from TCRdb's copy, which holds only in-frame ones; the method was immunoSEQ multiplex PCR. The table includes around 30,000 clones, around three fifths detected once. ViraFEST expansion of antigen-specific CD4+ T cells with viral peptide pools preceded sequencing. Cells that had been cultured for less than 13 days were the source of isolated CD4+ T cells. It was two doses of either the BNT162b2 or mRNA-1273 vaccine that participants received. Which antigens these TCRs recognize remains unknown. Sequenced material: CD4+ T cells from PBMCs cultured with SARS-CoV-2 spike peptides, taken after COVID-19 vaccination. These receptor sequences come from a human donor who received a COVID-19 vaccine.

V usage is TRBV6-5 and J usage is TRBJ1-6; tentatively, D is TRBD1 (5 bases). The V end was cut by 6 bases, the J end by 10 bases, with 13 bases between. The CDR3 has 13 residues. CDR1 and CDR2 (germline): MNHEY, SVGAGI. The DNA of the CDR3 is TGTGCCAGCAGATCGACAGTCCAGTCACCCCTCCACTTT. Translating it yields CASRSTVQSPLHF.

The V call is TRBV2, the J call TRBJ1-5, with D unclear. The CDR3 has 15 amino acids. The germline gives CDR1 SNHLY, CDR2 FYNNEI. Trimming took off 3 bases at V and 4 bases at J, with 13 bases between the two ends. CDR3 region: CASSEERALNQPQHF. The CDR3 DNA sequence: TGTGCCAGCAGTGAGGAAAGGGCCTTAAATCAGCCCCAGCATTTT. Variable domain in full (rest from reference TRBV2 and TRBJ1-5): EPEVTQTPSHQVTQMGQEVILRCVPISNHLYFYWYRQILGQKVEFLVSFYNNEISEKSEIFDDQFSVERPDGSNFTLKIRSTKLEDSAMYFCASSEERALNQPQHFGDGTRLSIL.

This chain uses TRBV6-2 or TRBV6-3 with TRBJ1-1; a possible D gene is TRBD1 (5 bases). The CDR3 covers 15 residues. Germline assignment: CDR1 MNHEY and CDR2 SVGEGT. V shed 2 bases and J shed 6 bases, with 16 bases lying between them. The CDR3 spells CASSYNPGREAEAFF. CDR3 DNA: TGTGCCAGCAGTTACAACCCCGGCAGGGAAGCTGAAGCTTTCTTT.

This sequence joins TRBV6-5 and TRBJ2-3; 12 positions match TRBD2. CDR3 length: 15 residues. V was pared by 5 bases and J by 3 bases, with 3 bases of the junction left unmatched. CDR1 is MNHEY and CDR2 is SVGAGI in the germline V gene. Here the CDR3 reads CASSPLAGGTDTQYF. The CDR3 DNA reads TGTGCCAGCAGTCCTCTAGCGGGGGGGACAGATACGCAGTATTTT.

The table lists this clone with a few counts. This chain links TRBV11-2 with TRBJ1-2; D gene unclear. Per the germline V gene, CDR1 is SGHAT and CDR2 is FQNNGV. This CDR3 contains 15 residues. V lost 1 base and J 10 bases, leaving 19 bases between the germline ends. CDR3 amino acids: CASSLGAWPEHVYTF. CDR3 coding DNA: TGTGCCAGCAGCTTAGGGGCATGGCCAGAACATGTCTACACCTTC.

The chain uses TRBV3-1 (or the pseudogene TRBV3-2) and TRBJ2-7; D is unresolved. In germline, CDR1 is LGHDT, CDR2 YNNKEL (reference sequence). The CDR3 totals 13 residues. V dropped 3 bases and J dropped 7 bases, with 13 bases sitting between them. For the CDR3, the DNA is TGTGCCAGCAGCCATCCTTCTGGGCGTGAGCAGTACTTC. Translating gives CASSHPSGREQYF.

The genes are TRBV6-5 and TRBJ1-4, with a possible D match to TRBD1 (6 bases). Trimming shortened V by 6 bases and J by 5 bases, and 16 bases separated the two germline ends. The CDR3 covers 15 residues. The germline gives CDR1 MNHEY, CDR2 SVGAGI. The CDR3 region is CASSPDGGGNEKLFF. The CDR3 region has the DNA TGTGCCAGCAGCCCGGATGGGGGCGGGAATGAAAAACTGTTTTTT.

The genes are TRBV12-3 or TRBV12-4 and TRBJ1-1; D remains ambiguous. The V and J ends lost 5 bases and 7 bases respectively, with 8 bases between them. The length of the CDR3 is 11 residues. CDR3 region: CASSITREAFF. The DNA of the CDR3 is TGTGCCAGCAGTATCACACGTGAAGCTTTCTTT.

The chain has TRBV10-3 and TRBJ1-6; possibly TRBD1 for D (5 bases). Germline assignment: CDR1 ENHRY and CDR2 SYGVKD. This CDR3 spans 15 amino acids. Trimming left V 3 bases short and J 9 bases short, with 15 bases between. The CDR3 DNA is TGTGCCATCAGTGACCCTCTCGGGGCAGGTTCACCCCTCCACTTT. Translated: CAISDPLGAGSPLHF.

The V call is TRBV3-1 (or the pseudogene TRBV3-2), the J call TRBJ2-5, with D perhaps given as TRBD1 or TRBD2 (5 bases each). Trimming pared 2 bases from V and 7 bases from J, leaving 14 bases between. The CDR3 spans 14 residues. Germline CDR1 and CDR2: LGHDT and YNNKEL (reference sequence). CDR3 DNA: TGTGCCAGCAGCCAACGGGGCGGACGGGGGACCCAGTACTTC. Translated, it gives CASSQRGGRGTQYF.

In DNA form, the CDR3 reads TGCGCCAGCAGCTTCCCGGACATCCCCGGGGAGCTGTTTTTT. Protein product: CASSFPDIPGELFF. The rearrangement uses TRBV5-1 and TRBJ2-2; tentative D call: TRBD1 (5 bases). V lost 2 bases to trimming and J lost 6 bases, with 11 bases between them. CDR1 and CDR2 (germline): SGHRS, YFSETQ. This CDR3 is built from 14 residues.

J is TRBJ2-3 and V is TRBV10-2, with TRBD2 matching 9 bases. Germline V gene lookup returns CDR1 WSHSY and CDR2 SAAADI. The CDR3 totals 16 residues. V dropped 6 bases and J dropped 2; count of bases not matched to a gene: 9. The CDR3 DNA reads TGCGCCAGCAGCGTTAAGGCGGGAGGGGACACAGATACGCAGTATTTT. This encodes CASSVKAGGDTDTQYF.

V is TRBV6-5 and J is TRBJ1-6; 8 nucleotides agree with TRBD1. CDR1 and CDR2 (germline): MNHEY, SVGAGI. The V gene end was trimmed by 0 bases and the J gene end by 10 bases; junction bases not matched to a gene: 8. The CDR3 contains 16 residues. The CDR3 region is CASSYSGTRGPSPLHF. The CDR3 region has the DNA TGTGCCAGCAGTTACTCCGGGACCAGGGGGCCATCACCCCTCCACTTT.

This clone was seen repeatedly, ten times or more. This chain links TRBV12-5 with TRBJ1-6; 7 bases align to TRBD1. The V gene end was trimmed by 1 base and the J gene end by 10 bases; junction bases not matched to a gene: 1. The germline V gene has CDR1 LGHNT and CDR2 FRNRAP. This CDR3 comprises 13 residues. The CDR3 sequence is CASGLDRGSPLHF. CDR3 DNA: TGTGCTAGTGGTTTGGACAGGGGATCACCCCTCCACTTT.

The V call is TRBV18, the J call TRBJ2-7, with D perhaps TRBD1 or TRBD2 (7 bases each). Trimming pared 5 bases from V and 3 bases from J, leaving 35 bases between. Looked up from germline, CDR1 is KGHSH and CDR2 is LQKENI. This CDR3 is 21 amino acids long. The CDR3: CASSTGTARRVTGGLNYEQYF. The CDR3 coding sequence is TGTGCCAGCTCAACCGGGACAGCCCGACGGGTTACGGGGGGCCTTAACTACGAGCAGTACTTC.

In its sample, this clone was seen once. The rearrangement joins TRBV28 to TRBJ2-5; D gene uncertain. Germline V CDR1 and CDR2: MDHEN, SYDVKM. The CDR3 is 16 residues long. Trimming stripped 3 bases from V and 5 bases from J, with 19 bases between. As DNA, the CDR3 is TGTGCCAGCAGTTTTATAGGTCTCAGATTGGTCGAGACCCAGTACTTC. Amino acids: CASSFIGLRLVETQYF.

The chain uses TRBV27 and TRBJ2-5; 8 bases are shared with TRBD2. V lost 6 bases and J lost 8; bases outside the gene matches: 8. Germline CDR1 is MNHEY and CDR2 is SMNVEV (reference sequence). The CDR3 contains 13 residues. CDR3 in DNA: TGTGCCAGCAGACTAGCGGCGGGACAAACCCAGTACTTC. Residues: CASRLAAGQTQYF.

Here the CDR3 reads CASSPWPPSNSNQPQHF. For the CDR3, the DNA is TGTGCCAGCTCACCATGGCCACCGTCAAATAGCAATCAGCCCCAGCATTTT. The chain carries TRBV18 and TRBJ1-5; D ambiguous. Trimming removed 2 bases from V and 0 bases from J, with 14 bases in between. The CDR3 extends over 17 amino acids. The germline V gene has CDR1 KGHSH and CDR2 LQKENI.

The J gene is TRBJ2-3, the V gene TRBV5-1, with D possibly being TRBD1 or TRBD2 (5 bases each). Germline values: CDR1 SGHRS, CDR2 YFSETQ. The CDR3 extends over 15 amino acids. V was cut by 0 bases and J by 4 bases, with 12 bases left in between. CDR3 sequence reads: CASSLEPGTADTQYF. CDR3 nucleotides: TGCGCCAGCAGCTTGGAGCCAGGGACGGCAGATACGCAGTATTTT.

This sequence joins TRBV6-5 and TRBJ2-7, with D perhaps being TRBD1 or TRBD2 (5 bases each). Trimming took 9 bases from V and 7 from J, leaving 13 bases between them. The germline V gene encodes CDR1 MNHEY and CDR2 SVGAGI. The CDR3 consists of 11 residues. CDR3 sequence (DNA): TGTGCCAGGGGGGAGACGGGGGAGCAGTACTTC. Protein product: CARGETGEQYF.

The chain employs TRBV7-9 and TRBJ2-7; tentatively, D is TRBD1 (5 bases). Germline-derived CDR1 and CDR2 are SEHNR and FQNEAQ (reference sequence). The V end was cut by 6 bases, the J end by 2 bases, with 14 bases between. The CDR3 has 14 amino acids. Here the CDR3 DNA reads TGTGCCAGCAGGCCCAAGGGGCCGGCCTACGAGCAGTACTTC. Translating gives CASRPKGPAYEQYF.

The chain employs TRBV7-8 and TRBJ1-2; tentatively, D is TRBD1 (5 bases). The CDR3 has 14 residues. Germline V gives CDR1 SGHVS, CDR2 FQNEAQ. V was cut by 1 base and J by 2 bases, with 8 bases left in between. The CDR3 is CASSLGTLNYGYTF. CDR3 DNA: TGTGCCAGCAGCTTAGGGACACTGAACTATGGCTACACCTTC.

The V and J genes are TRBV18 and TRBJ1-2; D gene unclear. The CDR3 extends over 14 amino acids. Germline assignment: CDR1 KGHSH and CDR2 LQKENI. V shed 3 bases and J shed 8 bases, with 16 bases lying between them. In DNA, the CDR3 is TGTGCCAGCTCACCTGGTGCAGGCACTGGGGGCTACACCTTC. Protein: CASSPGAGTGGYTF. The whole variable domain, remainder taken from reference TRBV18 and TRBJ1-2, is NAGVMQNPRHLVRRRGQEARLRCSPMKGHSHVYWYRQLPEEGLKFMVYLQKENIIDESGMPKERFSAEFPKEGPSILRIQQVVRGDSAAYFCASSPGAGTGGYTFGSGTRLTVV.

V gene TRBV20-1 combines with J gene TRBJ2-5, with D uncertain. V was shortened by 3 bases and J by 0 bases, with 8 bases between the two germline ends. The length of the CDR3 is 13 residues. Germline loops: CDR1 DFQATT, CDR2 SNEGSKA (reference sequence). The CDR3 protein is CSASIGYQETQYF. The CDR3 DNA follows: TGCAGTGCTAGTATCGGTTACCAAGAGACCCAGTACTTC.

The V gene is TRBV10-2, the J gene TRBJ2-2, with a possible D match to TRBD2 (6 bases). Trimming removed 2 bases from V and 0 bases from J, with 7 bases in between. CDR1 and CDR2 from the germline V gene are WSHSY and SAAADI. The CDR3 consists of 15 residues. DNA for the CDR3: TGCGCCAGCAGTGAGAGGAGGGCGAACACCGGGGAGCTGTTTTTT. This gives the protein CASSERRANTGELFF.

About this clone itself: The sample has other DNA sequences that encode this CDR3 too. The chain's CDR3 is CAIRDSSGNTIYF. The DNA of the CDR3 is TGTGCCATCAGAGACAGCTCTGGAAACACCATATATTTT. The genes are TRBV10-3 and TRBJ1-3; weak D call: TRBD1 (5 bases). In germline, CDR1 is ENHRY, CDR2 SYGVKD. Trimming left V 6 bases short and J 0 bases short, with 6 bases between. CDR3 length: 13 amino acids.